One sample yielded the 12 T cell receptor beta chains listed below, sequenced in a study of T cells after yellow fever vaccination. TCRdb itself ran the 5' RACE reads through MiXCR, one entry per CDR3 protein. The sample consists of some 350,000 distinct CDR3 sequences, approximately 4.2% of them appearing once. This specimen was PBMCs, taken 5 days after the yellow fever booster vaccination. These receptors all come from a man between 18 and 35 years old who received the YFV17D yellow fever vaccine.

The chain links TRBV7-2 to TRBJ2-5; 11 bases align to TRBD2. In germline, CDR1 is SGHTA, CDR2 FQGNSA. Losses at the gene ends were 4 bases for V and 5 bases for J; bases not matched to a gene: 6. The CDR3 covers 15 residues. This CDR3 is CASSSFASGGETQYF. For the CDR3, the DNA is TGTGCCAGCAGCTCCTTTGCTAGCGGGGGGGAGACCCAGTACTTC.

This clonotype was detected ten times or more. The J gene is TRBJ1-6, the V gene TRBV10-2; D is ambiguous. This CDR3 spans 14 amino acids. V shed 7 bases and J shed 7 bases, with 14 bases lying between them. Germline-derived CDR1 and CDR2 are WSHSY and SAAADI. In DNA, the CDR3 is TGCGCCAGCAAGATGACGGATAGGAATTCACCCCTCCACTTT. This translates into CASKMTDRNSPLHF.

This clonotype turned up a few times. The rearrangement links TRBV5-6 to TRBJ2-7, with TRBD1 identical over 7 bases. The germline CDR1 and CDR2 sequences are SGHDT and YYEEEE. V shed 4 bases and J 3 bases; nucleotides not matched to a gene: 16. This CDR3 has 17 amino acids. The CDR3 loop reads CASSIWTGIASGYEQYF. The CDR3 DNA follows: TGTGCCAGCAGCATCTGGACAGGAATAGCCTCGGGCTACGAGCAGTACTTC. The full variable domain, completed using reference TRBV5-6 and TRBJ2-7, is DAGVTQSPTHLIKTRGQQVTLRCSPKSGHDTVSWYQQALGQGPQFIFQYYEEEERQRGNFPDRFSGHQFPNYSSELNVNALLLGDSALYLCASSIWTGIASGYEQYFGPGTRLTVT.

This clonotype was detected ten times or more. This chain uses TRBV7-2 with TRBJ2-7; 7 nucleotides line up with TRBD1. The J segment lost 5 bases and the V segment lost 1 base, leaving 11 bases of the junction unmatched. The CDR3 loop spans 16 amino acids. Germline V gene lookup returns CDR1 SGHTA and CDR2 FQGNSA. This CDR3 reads CASSLGETGRINEQYF. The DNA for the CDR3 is TGTGCCAGCAGCTTAGGCGAGACAGGGAGAATCAACGAGCAGTACTTC.

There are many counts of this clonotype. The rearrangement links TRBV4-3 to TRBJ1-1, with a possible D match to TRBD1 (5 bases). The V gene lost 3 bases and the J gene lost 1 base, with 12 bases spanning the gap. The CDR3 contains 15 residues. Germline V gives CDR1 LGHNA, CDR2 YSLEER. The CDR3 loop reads CASSHRFDRNTEAFF. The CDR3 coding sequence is TGCGCCAGCAGCCATAGGTTCGACAGGAACACTGAAGCTTTCTTT.

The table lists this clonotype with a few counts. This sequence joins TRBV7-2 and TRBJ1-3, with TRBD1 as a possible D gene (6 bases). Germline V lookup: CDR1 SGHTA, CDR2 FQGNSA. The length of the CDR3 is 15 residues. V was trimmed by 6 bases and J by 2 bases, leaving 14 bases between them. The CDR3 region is CASSFQGLAGNTIYF. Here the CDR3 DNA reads TGTGCCAGCAGTTTTCAGGGGTTAGCTGGAAACACCATATATTTT. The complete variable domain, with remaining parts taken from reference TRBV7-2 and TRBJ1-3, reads GAGVSQSPSNKVTEKGKDVELRCDPISGHTALYWYRQSLGQGLEFLIYFQGNSAPDKSGLPSDRFSAERTGGSVSTLTIQRTQQEDSAVYLCASSFQGLAGNTIYFGEGSWLTVV.

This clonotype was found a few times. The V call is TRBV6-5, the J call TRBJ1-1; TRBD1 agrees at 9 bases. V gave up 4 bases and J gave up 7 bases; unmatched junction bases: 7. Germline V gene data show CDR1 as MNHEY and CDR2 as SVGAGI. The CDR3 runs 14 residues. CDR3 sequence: CASSLQQGADEAFF. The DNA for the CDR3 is TGTGCCAGCAGTTTGCAACAGGGGGCGGATGAAGCTTTCTTT.

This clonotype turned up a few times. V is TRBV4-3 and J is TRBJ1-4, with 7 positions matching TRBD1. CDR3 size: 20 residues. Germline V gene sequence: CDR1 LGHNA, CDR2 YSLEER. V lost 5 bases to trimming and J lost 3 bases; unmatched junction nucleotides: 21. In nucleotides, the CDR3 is TGCGCCAGCAGCGGATATGAGGGGGCCATTGGTTATCCAGCTAATGAAAAACTGTTTTTT. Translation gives CASSGYEGAIGYPANEKLFF.

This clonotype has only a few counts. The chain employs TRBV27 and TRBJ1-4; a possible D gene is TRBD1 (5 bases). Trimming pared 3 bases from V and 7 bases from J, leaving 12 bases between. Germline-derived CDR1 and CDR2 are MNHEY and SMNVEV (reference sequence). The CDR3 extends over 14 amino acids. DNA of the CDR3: TGTGCCAGCAGTTTTATCAGGGAACGTGAAAAACTGTTTTTT. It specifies CASSFIREREKLFF.

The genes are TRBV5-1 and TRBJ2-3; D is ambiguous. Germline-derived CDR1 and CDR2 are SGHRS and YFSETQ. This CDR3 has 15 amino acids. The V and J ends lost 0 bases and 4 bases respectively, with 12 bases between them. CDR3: CASSLGYLDPDTQYF. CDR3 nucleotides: TGCGCCAGCAGCTTGGGTTACCTAGACCCAGATACGCAGTATTTT.

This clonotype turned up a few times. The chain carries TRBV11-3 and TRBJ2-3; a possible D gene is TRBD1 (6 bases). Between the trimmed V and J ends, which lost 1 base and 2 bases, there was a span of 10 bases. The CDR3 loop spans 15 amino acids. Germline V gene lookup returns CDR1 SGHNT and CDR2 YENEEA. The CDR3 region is CASSLGGPDTDTQYF. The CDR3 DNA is TGTGCCAGCAGCTTAGGGGGGCCAGACACAGATACGCAGTATTTT.

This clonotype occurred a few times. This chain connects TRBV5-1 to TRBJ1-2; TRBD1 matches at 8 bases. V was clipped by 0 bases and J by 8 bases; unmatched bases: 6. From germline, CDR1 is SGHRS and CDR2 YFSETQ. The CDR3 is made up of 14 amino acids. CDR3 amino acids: CASSLDTGGRGYTF. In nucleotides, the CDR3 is TGCGCCAGCAGCTTGGATACAGGGGGAAGAGGCTACACCTTC.